The 17 T cell receptor beta chains listed next were all sequenced from one sample in a study of OX40 agonist ivuxolimab in advanced cancers. The protocol was immunoSEQ multiplex PCR, while the TCRdb copy is restricted to in-frame clones and leaves out a portion. The table has 30,000 to 45,000 clones, around 86% seen once. The sample in question was CD4+ or CD8+ T cells sorted from blood, obtained in a trial of the OX40 agonist ivuxolimab. The receptor source for this set is an adult with an advanced solid tumor such as melanoma, head and neck, liver or kidney cancer.

The V call is TRBV15, the J call TRBJ2-1; TRBD2 matches 9 bases. Germline V lookup: CDR1 LNHNV, CDR2 YYDKDF (reference sequence). V trimming: 3 bases; J trimming: 0 bases; junction bases outside the gene matches: 12. The CDR3 extends over 19 amino acids. CDR3 loop: CATSSETKNSGSSYNEQFF. DNA for the CDR3: TGTGCCACCAGCAGCGAAACCAAAAATAGCGGGAGCTCCTACAATGAGCAGTTCTTC.

This chain connects TRBV4-2 to TRBJ2-5; D unclear. Matching the DNA end better, TRBJ2-7 makes the J call doubtful. The CDR3 sequence is 15 residues long. Germline V gives CDR1 LGHNA, CDR2 YNFKEQ. DNA of the CDR3: TGTGCCAGCAGCCAAGATACGGACGACTCCTACGAGCAGTACTTC. Translating gives CASSQDTDDSYEQYF.

The chain has TRBV11-2 and TRBJ2-6; the D gene is possibly TRBD2 (6 bases). This CDR3 spans 17 amino acids. Trimming removed 6 bases at V and 0 bases at J, with 15 bases between. Germline CDR1 is SGHAT and CDR2 is FQNNGV. The CDR3 region has the DNA TGTGCCAGCAGACTAGCCCTAGGGTTCTCTGGGGCCAACGTCCTGACTTTC. This codes for CASRLALGFSGANVLTF.

The chain joins TRBV2 to TRBJ1-5, with D tentatively TRBD1 (6 bases). With 5 bases removed from V and 7 bases from J, the gap between germline ends came to 18 bases. This CDR3 is built from 15 residues. Germline V lookup: CDR1 SNHLY, CDR2 FYNNEI. The CDR3 here is CASSQQGSQGQPQHF. CDR3 DNA: TGTGCCAGCAGTCAGCAGGGGTCTCAAGGGCAGCCCCAGCATTTT.

This clone has more than one count but fewer than ten. This chain uses TRBV19 with TRBJ1-5; D is ambiguous. Germline CDR1 LNHDA, CDR2 SQIVND (reference sequence). V dropped 7 bases and J dropped 3 bases, with 10 bases sitting between them. The CDR3 sequence is 13 residues long. The CDR3 here is CASNDNNNQPQHF. The CDR3 nucleotides are TGTGCCAGTAACGACAACAACAATCAGCCCCAGCATTTT.

The CDR3 loop reads CASLEVGYGYGYTF. Here the CDR3 DNA reads TGTGCCAGCCTAGAGGTTGGTTATGGCTATGGCTACACCTTC. The chain links TRBV6-6 to TRBJ1-2, with no clear D. The CDR3 runs 14 residues. Per the germline V gene, CDR1 is MNHNY and CDR2 is SVGAGI (reference sequence). The ends were cut back, 8 bases at V and 4 bases at J, with 17 bases in the middle.

The V and J genes are TRBV28 and TRBJ1-1; possibly TRBD1 for D (6 bases). The CDR3 is 15 amino acids. Germline lookup yields CDR1 MDHEN and CDR2 SYDVKM. V lost 8 bases and J lost 5, with 21 bases in between. The CDR3 coding sequence is TGTGCCAGCCTCCGACCCCAGGGGCCTGGGACTGAAGCTTTCTTT. Translation: CASLRPQGPGTEAFF. Supplemented by reference TRBV28 and TRBJ1-1, the full variable domain reads DVKVTQSSRYLVKRTGEKVFLECVQDMDHENMFWYRQDPGLGLRLIYFSYDVKMKEKGDIPEGYSVSREKKERFSLILESASTNQTSMYLCASLRPQGPGTEAFFGQGTRLTVV.

This clone was seen just once. V is TRBV19 and J is TRBJ1-6; 7 bases are a match to TRBD1. V lost 4 bases to trimming and J lost 6 bases; unmatched junction nucleotides: 9. Germline CDR1 and CDR2: LNHDA and SQIVND (reference sequence). The CDR3 contains 16 residues. CDR3 region: CASSRSAGGGNSPLHF. As DNA, the CDR3 is TGTGCCAGTAGTAGATCTGCAGGGGGTGGTAATTCACCCCTCCACTTT.

This chain links TRBV4-1 with TRBJ2-2; TRBD2 agrees at 7 bases. The V gene end was trimmed by 1 base and the J gene end by 0 bases; junction bases not matched to a gene: 8. The germline gives CDR1 MGHRA, CDR2 YSYEKL. The CDR3 is 18 amino acids. CDR3 coding DNA: TGCGCCAGCAGCCAAGGTGGACGGACTAGTTCGAACACCGGGGAGCTGTTTTTT. Its protein is CASSQGGRTSSNTGELFF.

The rearrangement links TRBV9 to TRBJ2-1; 7 bases match TRBD2. CDR1 SGDLS and CDR2 YYNGEE come from the germline V gene. V lost 4 bases, J lost 6 bases, and 7 bases stayed unmatched. The CDR3 runs 14 residues. The CDR3 here is CASSPSGGGNEQFF. The CDR3 coding sequence is TGTGCCAGCAGCCCGTCGGGCGGGGGCAATGAGCAGTTCTTC.

This chain uses TRBV27 with TRBJ2-2, with D maybe TRBD2 (6 bases). The CDR3 contains 15 residues. CDR1 and CDR2 (germline): MNHEY, SMNVEV (reference sequence). Trimming shortened V by 3 bases and J by 1 base, and 9 bases separated the two germline ends. The CDR3 DNA reads as TGTGCCAGCAGTTTCATTAGCGGGAACACCGGGGAGCTGTTTTTT. Its protein product is CASSFISGNTGELFF.

J is TRBJ2-7 and V is TRBV25-1; D call uncertain. The CDR3 is 11 amino acids. Between the trimmed V and J ends, which lost 4 bases and 3 bases, there was a span of 4 bases. Germline V gene sequence: CDR1 MGHDK, CDR2 SYGVNS. CDR3 DNA: TGTGCCAGCAGTGGGGGCTACGAGCAGTACTTC. This codes for CASSGGYEQYF.

The V call is TRBV5-1, the J call TRBJ2-3, with 7 bases aligning to TRBD1. CDR1 SGHRS and CDR2 YFSETQ come from the germline V gene. The trim removed 3 bases at V and 0 bases at J, leaving 4 bases unmatched. The length of the CDR3 is 15 residues. The CDR3 spells CASSSDRASTDTQYF. CDR3 sequence (DNA): TGCGCCAGCAGCTCCGACAGGGCTAGCACAGATACGCAGTATTTT.

The gene calls are TRBV4-1 and TRBJ2-3, with TRBD2 as a possible D gene (5 bases). V lost 4 bases, J lost 2 bases, and 10 bases lay in between. The germline CDR1 and CDR2 sequences are MGHRA and YSYEKL. This CDR3 is 14 amino acids long. The CDR3 loop reads CASSPRRITDTQYF. CDR3 nucleotide sequence: TGCGCCAGCAGCCCGCGGAGGATCACAGATACGCAGTATTTT.

The V gene is TRBV6-1, the J gene TRBJ2-7; 8 bases map to TRBD1. CDR1 is MNHNS and CDR2 is SASEGT in the germline V gene. The CDR3 consists of 13 residues. The trim removed 7 bases at V and 6 bases at J, leaving 8 bases unmatched. The CDR3 DNA is TGTGCCAGCACTTCCAGGGGGCCAGGCGAGCAGTACTTC. It is translated as CASTSRGPGEQYF.

The V call is TRBV6-4, the J call TRBJ2-3, with TRBD1 matching 7 bases. V trimming: 2 bases; J trimming: 5 bases; junction bases outside the gene matches: 22. CDR3 length equals 20 residues. Germline assignment: CDR1 MRHNA and CDR2 SNTAGT. CDR3 sequence reads: CASSDGGQTVVVRGRDTQYF. The CDR3 DNA sequence: TGTGCCAGCAGTGACGGGGGACAGACCGTAGTTGTTAGAGGTAGAGATACGCAGTATTTT.

V is TRBV19 and J is TRBJ2-5; D is possibly TRBD1 or TRBD2 (5 bases each). CDR1 is LNHDA and CDR2 is SQIVND in the germline V gene (reference sequence). With 9 bases removed from V and 2 bases from J, the gap between germline ends came to 16 bases. The CDR3 runs 14 residues. The CDR3 DNA sequence: TGTGCCAGCAAATCAGGGACGCAGCAAGAGACCCAGTACTTC. It codes for CASKSGTQQETQYF.